One T cell receptor (beta chain) is described in this entry. Its cognate antigen is unknown. The data are from a study of prognosis after radiotherapy for stage I lung cancer. Overall study results and limits: It was in patients who developed distant metastases that Shannon entropy after stereotactic body radiation therapy was lower.

Blood draws of 5 to 7 milliliters of peripheral blood occurred at each of two time points. Genomic DNA provided the template from which TCR beta CDR3 was amplified by two-round multiplex PCR. First-round PCR, the initial amplification, used primers specific to each TRBV and TRBJ gene. TCRdb passed the multiplex PCR reads through MiXCR, listing each CDR3 protein once. Altogether tens of thousands of distinct CDR3 sequences are present, about 42% being singletons, with the ten largest covering roughly a third. V gave up 2 bases and J gave up 4 bases; unmatched junction bases: 4. The CDR3 sequence is 15 residues long. The germline CDR1 and CDR2 sequences are LGHDT and YNNKEL (reference sequence).

The sample consisted of PBMCs, taken before or after stereotactic body radiation therapy (not recorded which). The V and J genes are TRBV3-1 and TRBJ2-2, with 7 positions matching TRBD2. The source is a donor at least 50 years old with non-small cell lung cancer. CDR3 DNA: TGTGCCAGCAGCCAAAGGACTAGTATCACCGGGGAGCTGTTTTTT. Protein: CASSQRTSITGELFF.